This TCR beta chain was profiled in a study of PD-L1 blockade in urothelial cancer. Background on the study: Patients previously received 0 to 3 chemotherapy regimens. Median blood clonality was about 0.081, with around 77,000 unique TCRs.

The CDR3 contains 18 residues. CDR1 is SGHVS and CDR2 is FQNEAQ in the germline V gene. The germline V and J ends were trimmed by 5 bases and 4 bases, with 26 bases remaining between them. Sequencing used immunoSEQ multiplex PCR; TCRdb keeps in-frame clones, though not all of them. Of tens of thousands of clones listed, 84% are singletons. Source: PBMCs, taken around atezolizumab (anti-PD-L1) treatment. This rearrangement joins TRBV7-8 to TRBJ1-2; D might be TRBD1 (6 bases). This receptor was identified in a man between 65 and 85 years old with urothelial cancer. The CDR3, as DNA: TGTGCCAGCAGCCCCTTGAGACAGGCCGTTGGGGGGGTCTATGGCTACACCTTC. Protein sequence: CASSPLRQAVGGVYGYTF.